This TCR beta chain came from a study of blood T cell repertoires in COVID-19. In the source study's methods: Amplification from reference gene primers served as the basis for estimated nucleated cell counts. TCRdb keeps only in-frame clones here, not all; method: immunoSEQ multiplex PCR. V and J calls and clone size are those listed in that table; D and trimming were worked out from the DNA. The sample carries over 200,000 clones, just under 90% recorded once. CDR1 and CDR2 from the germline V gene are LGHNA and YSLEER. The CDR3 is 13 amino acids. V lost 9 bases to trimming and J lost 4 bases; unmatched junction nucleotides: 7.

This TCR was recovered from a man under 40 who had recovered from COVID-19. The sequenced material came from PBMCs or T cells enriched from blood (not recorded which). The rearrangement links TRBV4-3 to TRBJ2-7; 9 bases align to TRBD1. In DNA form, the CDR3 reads TGCGCCAGAAACCGGGACAGGGATTACGAGCAGTACTTC. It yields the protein CARNRDRDYEQYF.